This T cell receptor beta chain was documented in a study of cytomegalovirus exposure and HLA in healthy donors. Study observations and caveats: For most TCR beta V segments, an earlier analysis put the productive rate at about 87% or about 30% of the time. While the bulk of TCR sequences proved rare, some public TCRs turned up in many donors. An observed cluster of highly shared sequence variants was recorded as a likely sequencing artifact.

Germline CDR1 and CDR2: MNHNS and SASEGT. V was cut by 7 bases and J by 2 bases, with 12 bases left in between. This CDR3 has 13 residues. PCR was performed using 60 Vbeta and 13 Jbeta primers. The protocol was immunoSEQ multiplex PCR, while the TCRdb copy is restricted to in-frame clones and leaves out a portion. The profile shows under 150,000 clones, approximately 75% of them singletons. This clone was detected once. Its antigen is still unknown. Specimen: PBMCs. The receptor comes from a man aged 50 to 59 in good health and CMV-seropositive. The rearrangement joins TRBV6-1 to TRBJ2-7, with D maybe TRBD1 (5 bases). The CDR3 sequence is CASNAGSAYEQYF. The CDR3 DNA is TGTGCCAGCAACGCAGGGTCGGCCTACGAGCAGTACTTC.